The next 16 T cell receptor beta chains were all read from a single sample in a study of post-analysis software for immune sequencing data. Study results and caveats: When patients were compared with controls, roughly five TRBV segments were more frequent, TRBV5-6, TRBV5-1 and TRBV20-1 among them.

Their antigens are not known. Unique molecular identifiers tagged the TCR beta cDNA libraries. From the PCR reads, TCRdb called clonotypes with MiXCR, one entry per CDR3 protein. The sample includes approximately 400,000 distinct CDR3 sequences, around a third of them seen just once. The sample comprised blood. Receptor source: a girl aged 5 to 17 with multiple sclerosis.

V and J are TRBV20-1 and TRBJ2-5; TRBD1 agrees at 9 bases. The J call may not be correct, given that the DNA end is closer to TRBJ2-7. Germline CDR1 and CDR2: DFQATT and SNEGSKA (reference sequence). The CDR3 has 14 residues. The CDR3 here is CSASPTGGSYEQYF. CDR3 sequence (DNA): TGCAGTGCTAGCCCCACAGGGGGCAGTTACGAGCAGTACTTC.

V is TRBV13 and J is TRBJ1-1; D may be TRBD1 (5 bases). The V end was cut by 0 bases, the J end by 1 base, with 9 bases between. This CDR3 has 15 amino acids. The V gene's germline CDR1 is PRHDT and CDR2 FYEKMQ (reference sequence). In DNA, the CDR3 is TGTGCCAGCAGCTTAGGCCTCACAGGGAACACTGAAGCTTTCTTT. Translation: CASSLGLTGNTEAFF.

The rearrangement joins TRBV3-1 to TRBJ2-1; D might be TRBD1 (6 bases). Near its end, the DNA agrees better with TRBJ2-7, so the J call may be wrong. Per the germline V gene, CDR1 is LGHDT and CDR2 is YNNKEL (reference sequence). The CDR3 spans 14 residues. Here the CDR3 DNA reads TGTGCCAGCAGCCCCCTGACAGGTTACAATGAGCAGTACTTC. This gives the protein CASSPLTGYNEQYF.

This clonotype was seen only a few times. This chain links TRBV11-2 with TRBJ1-2, with 8 bases fitting TRBD1. The V gene's germline CDR1 is SGHAT and CDR2 FQNNGV. V dropped 4 bases and J dropped 0; count of bases not matched to a gene: 4. The CDR3 is made up of 15 amino acids. Written as DNA, the CDR3 is TGTGCCAGCAGCTCATTACAGGGGGCTAACTATGGCTACACCTTC. Encoded protein: CASSSLQGANYGYTF.

Ten or more counts support this clonotype. The V call is TRBV7-9, the J call TRBJ2-7; perhaps TRBD1 as D (5 bases). This CDR3 has 14 residues. Trimming took 4 bases from V and 0 from J, leaving 10 bases between them. Per germline, CDR1 SEHNR and CDR2 FQNEAQ (reference sequence). Written as DNA, the CDR3 is TGTGCCAGCAGCTCTATGACAGTCTCCTACGAGCAGTACTTC. Protein product: CASSSMTVSYEQYF. Together with reference TRBV7-9 and TRBJ2-7, the CDR3 gives the full variable domain: DTGVSQNPRHKITKRGQNVTFRCDPISEHNRLYWYRQTLGQGPEFLTYFQNEAQLEKSRLLSDRFSAERPKGSFSTLEIQRTEQGDSAMYLCASSSMTVSYEQYFGPGTRLTVT.

The chain couples TRBV29-1 to TRBJ2-3; D gene unclear. The CDR3 totals 12 residues. The germline gives CDR1 SQVTM, CDR2 ANQGSEA. CDR3 loop: CSGWKAPDTQYF. The CDR3, as DNA: TGCAGTGGATGGAAAGCCCCAGATACGCAGTATTTT.

This chain joins TRBV11-2 and TRBJ2-3, with 9 positions matching TRBD1. Germline CDR1 SGHAT, CDR2 FQNNGV. V dropped 5 bases and J dropped 6; count of bases not matched to a gene: 27. CDR3 length: 21 residues. This chain's CDR3 is CASSGHNDWTYRGPSVDTQYF. CDR3 DNA sequence: TGTGCCAGCAGCGGTCACAACGACTGGACTTACAGGGGGCCTAGCGTCGATACGCAGTATTTT.

Written as DNA, the CDR3 is TGCGCCAGCAGCCAAGATCAGGGCCTAGCAGATACGCAGTATTTT. Translation gives CASSQDQGLADTQYF. This chain links TRBV4-1 with TRBJ2-3; perhaps TRBD1 as D (5 bases). Germline CDR1 reads MGHRA; CDR2 reads YSYEKL. The CDR3 is 15 amino acids. The V gene lost 0 bases and the J gene lost 4 bases, with 11 bases spanning the gap.

The rearrangement joins TRBV20-1 to TRBJ1-2, with TRBD1 matching 8 bases. The CDR3 runs to 16 residues. With 4 bases clipped from V and 4 bases from J, the junction kept 14 bases outside the gene matches. Germline lookup yields CDR1 DFQATT and CDR2 SNEGSKA (reference sequence). In DNA form, the CDR3 reads TGCAGTGCTACTAGCGACAGGGGCCTGGAAGTCTATGGCTACACCTTC. Amino acid sequence: CSATSDRGLEVYGYTF.

The sample holds a few counts of this clonotype. V gene TRBV30 combines with J gene TRBJ1-2; D not resolved. V was pared by 2 bases and J by 3 bases, with 7 bases between. This CDR3 spans 12 amino acids. CDR1 and CDR2 (germline): GTSNPN, SVGIG (reference sequence). The CDR3 DNA follows: TGTGCCTGGAGTAGGCTGTACTATGGCTACACCTTC. As protein: CAWSRLYYGYTF.

On this clonotype: A single base separates this from a much larger clone, so it may be a read error. The V call is TRBV20-1, the J call TRBJ1-1, with 7 nucleotides matching TRBD1. Germline CDR1 reads DFQATT; CDR2 reads SNEGSKA (reference sequence). The CDR3 runs 15 residues. V shed 4 bases, J shed 4 bases, and the junction held 12 bases outside the gene matches. The CDR3 region is CSATYRGDMTTEAFF. CDR3 DNA sequence: TGCAGTGCTACCTACAGGGGTGATATGACCACTGAAGCTTTCTTT.

The V gene is TRBV5-1, the J gene TRBJ2-2; D might be TRBD2 (7 bases). The V gene lost 0 bases and the J gene lost 5 bases, with 17 bases spanning the gap. Germline CDR1 SGHRS, CDR2 YFSETQ. The CDR3 has 17 amino acids. CDR3 nucleotide sequence: TGCGCCAGCAGCTTGGTTAGGCGGGGGCCTCCTACCGGGGAGCTGTTTTTT. Translation gives CASSLVRRGPPTGELFF.

The J gene is TRBJ2-7, the V gene TRBV27; tentative D call: TRBD1 (5 bases). Deletions cut 6 bases from V and 3 bases from J, with 18 bases between. Germline V gene data show CDR1 as MNHEY and CDR2 as SMNVEV (reference sequence). CDR3 length equals 15 residues. The CDR3: CASRPLWGEIYEQYF. CDR3 in DNA: TGTGCCAGCAGACCCCTTTGGGGCGAAATCTACGAGCAGTACTTC.

The chain carries TRBV20-1 and TRBJ2-1, with D maybe TRBD1 (6 bases). In germline, CDR1 is DFQATT, CDR2 SNEGSKA (reference sequence). V gave up 6 bases and J gave up 0 bases, with 15 bases separating them. The CDR3 is 15 residues long. The CDR3 nucleotides are TGCAGTGCACAAGCAGGGGCCTCCTCCTACAATGAGCAGTTCTTC. The encoded protein is CSAQAGASSYNEQFF.

This chain connects TRBV10-3 to TRBJ2-1; either TRBD1 or TRBD2 may supply D (5 bases each). The ends were cut back, 6 bases at V and 6 bases at J, with 12 bases in the middle. The CDR3 is 13 residues long. The V gene's germline CDR1 is ENHRY and CDR2 SYGVKD. The CDR3 region has the DNA TGTGCCATCAGGGGACCACTGGGCAATGAGCAGTTCTTC. Translation gives CAIRGPLGNEQFF.

This clonotype appeared a few times. The gene calls are TRBV5-5 and TRBJ2-7; D call uncertain. The germline V gene encodes CDR1 SGHKS and CDR2 YYEKEE (reference sequence). This CDR3 comprises 14 residues. Trimming cost V 4 bases and J 1 base, with 12 bases left between them. DNA for the CDR3: TGTGCCAGCAGCCCCTCTGAACCATCCTACGAGCAGTACTTC. It is translated as CASSPSEPSYEQYF.